This T cell receptor beta chain was obtained from a study of PD-1 blockade in classical Hodgkin lymphoma. V lost 0 bases and J 2 bases, leaving 11 bases between the germline ends. Germline V gene lookup returns CDR1 SEHNR and CDR2 FQNEAQ (reference sequence). The CDR3 is made up of 15 amino acids. The method was immunoSEQ multiplex PCR; TCRdb's version includes in-frame clones alone and lacks a portion of them. The sample shows 84,000 or so clones, around nine tenths of them seen only once. Every single patient, without exception, relapsed after autologous stem cell transplantation, and brentuximab vedotin exposure varied.

Source: peripheral blood mononuclear cells (PBMCs), taken before the second cycle of nivolumab. The chain uses TRBV7-9 and TRBJ2-7, with no clear D. The receptor's source is a human donor with classical Hodgkin lymphoma. The CDR3 DNA reads as TGTGCCAGCAGCTTAGCTCGGAGCCGACCCTACGAGCAGTACTTC. This encodes CASSLARSRPYEQYF.